Listed below are T cell receptor beta chains from one sample, sequenced in a study of blood T cell repertoires in COVID-19. Libraries were prepared by immunoSEQ multiplex PCR; TCRdb keeps only in-frame clonotypes and omits some of them. The data contain under 300,000 clones, around 84% of them singletons. Input material: peripheral blood. The receptors here all came from a man aged 35 to 55 who had recovered from COVID-19. Both conserved end residues are part of each CDR3. The D gene is left open where the match is weak. The size of a clone is reported for some rows only, either as once, few or many, or as a class for expanded clones.

TRBD1,TRBJ2-5,NA,TRBV5-1,CASSLAGTGQETQYF,TGCGCCAGCAGCTTGGCCGGGACAGGCCAAGAGACCCAGTACTTC
NA,TRBJ2-1,NA,TRBV27,CASSSLGGGSEQFF,TGTGCCAGCAGTTCCCTTGGAGGAGGTAGTGAGCAGTTCTTC
TRBD2,TRBJ2-1,NA,TRBV7-7,CASRRRTSGSSSYNEQFF,TGTGCCAGCAGGCGCCGGACTAGCGGGAGTAGCTCCTACAATGAGCAGTTCTTC
NA,TRBJ1-2,NA,TRBV19,CASSITDYGYTF,TGTGCCAGTAGCATCACTGACTATGGCTACACCTTC
TRBD2,TRBJ2-1,NA,TRBV27,CASTPHGLAANEQFF,TGTGCCAGCACCCCTCACGGACTAGCGGCCAATGAGCAGTTCTTC
NA,TRBJ2-3,NA,TRBV2,CASSERWGRDTQYF,TGTGCCAGCAGTGAACGATGGGGGAGGGATACGCAGTATTTT
NA,TRBJ2-3,NA,TRBV18,CASSPLGQGTDTQYF,TGTGCCAGCTCACCACTTGGACAAGGCACAGATACGCAGTATTTT
NA,TRBJ1-5,NA,TRBV19,CASSIPLMRYSNQPQHF,TGTGCCAGTAGTATTCCGTTGATGCGCTATAGCAATCAGCCCCAGCATTTT
TRBD2,TRBJ2-1,NA,TRBV27,CASSPFRGGYSYNEQFF,TGTGCCAGCAGTCCCTTCCGGGGAGGGTATTCCTACAATGAGCAGTTCTTC
TRBD2,TRBJ2-5,NA,TRBV29-1,CSVDGRTSGSGETQYF,TGCAGCGTTGATGGGAGAACTAGCGGGAGCGGCGAGACCCAGTACTTC
TRBD1,TRBJ1-2,once,TRBV30,CAWIWATGPNYGYTF,TGTGCCTGGATTTGGGCGACAGGGCCGAACTATGGCTACACCTTC
NA,TRBJ2-7,NA,TRBV19,CASSSEGGPAYEQYF,TGTGCCAGTAGCAGTGAGGGGGGGCCCGCCTACGAGCAGTACTTC
NA,TRBJ2-7,NA,TRBV5-1,CASSFGQSFYEQYF,TGCGCCAGCAGCTTTGGACAGAGTTTCTACGAGCAGTACTTC
NA,TRBJ2-7,NA,TRBV3-1/TRBV3-2,CASSSRDFYEQYF,TGTGCCAGCAGCAGCCGGGACTTCTACGAGCAGTACTTC
NA,TRBJ2-5,NA,TRBV4-2,CASSQERLQETQYF,TGTGCCAGCAGCCAAGAGAGGTTACAAGAGACCCAGTACTTC
TRBD1,TRBJ1-6,NA,TRBV10-2,CASMGQGFSGSPLHF,TGCGCCAGCATGGGACAGGGGTTTTCGGGGTCACCCCTCCACTTT
NA,TRBJ2-1,NA,TRBV19,CASSIDGVLGNEQFF,TGTGCCAGTAGTATAGACGGGGTACTTGGCAATGAGCAGTTCTTC
NA,TRBJ1-5,once,TRBV19,CASSFSGYSNQPQHF,TGTGCCAGTAGTTTCTCAGGGTATAGCAATCAGCCCCAGCATTTT
NA,TRBJ2-2,once,TRBV5-1,CASSFGPEGNTGELFF,TGCGCCAGCAGCTTCGGCCCCGAGGGAAACACCGGGGAGCTGTTTTTT
TRBD2,TRBJ2-3,once,TRBV4-3,CASSPRLAGSTDTQYF,TGCGCCAGCAGCCCCAGACTAGCGGGAAGCACAGATACGCAGTATTTT
NA,TRBJ2-2,NA,TRBV7-9,CASSLGTAGTGELFF,TGTGCCAGCAGCTTAGGGACGGCGGGAACCGGGGAGCTGTTTTTT
TRBD1,TRBJ1-6,NA,TRBV5-5,CASSLLEGARYNSPLHF,TGTGCCAGCAGCTTGCTCGAGGGGGCACGCTATAATTCACCCCTCCACTTT
NA,TRBJ1-4,NA,TRBV24-1,CATSDWGRESGNEKLFF,TGTGCCACCAGTGATTGGGGTCGGGAGAGCGGAAATGAAAAACTGTTTTTT
TRBD2,TRBJ2-3,NA,TRBV24-1,CATSDGGMDTQYF,TGTGCCACCAGTGACGGGGGGATGGATACGCAGTATTTT
NA,TRBJ2-7,NA,TRBV19,CASSIPYGEQYF,TGTGCCAGTAGTATCCCATACGGCGAGCAGTACTTC
NA,TRBJ1-1,NA,TRBV7-9,CASSLLRGGNTEAFF,TGTGCCAGCAGCTTATTAAGGGGTGGTAACACTGAAGCTTTCTTT
NA,TRBJ2-7,NA,TRBV5-1,CASSLPGGGSYEQYF,TGCGCCAGCAGCTTGCCGGGTGGCGGCTCCTACGAGCAGTACTTC
TRBD1,TRBJ1-4,NA,TRBV19,CASRRDRGLGKLFF,TGTGCCAGTAGACGGGACAGGGGGCTAGGAAAACTGTTTTTT
TRBD1,TRBJ2-7,NA,TRBV4-1,CASSQLYDRGLYEQYF,TGCGCCAGCAGCCAGCTCTACGACAGGGGGCTCTACGAGCAGTACTTC
TRBD1,TRBJ2-1,few,TRBV5-1,CASSLKQGNNEQFF,TGCGCCAGCAGCTTAAAACAGGGGAACAATGAGCAGTTCTTC
TRBD2,TRBJ2-7,NA,TRBV10-3,CAISEASGSTYEQYF,TGTGCCATCAGTGAAGCTAGCGGGAGTACGTACGAGCAGTACTTC
TRBD2,TRBJ2-3,NA,TRBV7-9,CASSLIAGVADTQYF,TGTGCCAGCAGCTTAATAGCGGGAGTTGCGGATACGCAGTATTTT
TRBD2,TRBJ2-1,NA,TRBV7-2,CASSLGTSGRSNEQFF,TGTGCCAGCAGCTTGGGGACTAGCGGGAGGAGCAATGAGCAGTTCTTC
NA,TRBJ1-4,once,TRBV5-4,CASSLDRTNEKLFF,TGTGCCAGCAGCCTCGACAGGACGAATGAAAAACTGTTTTTT
NA,TRBJ2-4,NA,TRBV5-6,CASSLGGGIQYF,TGTGCCAGCAGCTTGGGGGGCGGTATTCAGTACTTC
TRBD1,TRBJ2-3,once,TRBV6-6,CASSYQGARTDTQYF,TGTGCCAGCAGTTACCAGGGGGCGAGGACAGATACGCAGTATTTT
TRBD1,TRBJ2-2,NA,TRBV2,CASHRQGNTGELFF,TGTGCCAGCCACAGACAGGGGAACACCGGGGAGCTGTTTTTT
NA,TRBJ2-3,NA,TRBV9,CASSVMGGADTQYF,TGTGCCAGCAGCGTAATGGGAGGCGCAGATACGCAGTATTTT
TRBD2,TRBJ2-1,NA,TRBV24-1,CATSSGLAGGNEQFF,TGTGCCACCAGTTCGGGACTAGCGGGGGGCAATGAGCAGTTCTTC
NA,TRBJ2-2,NA,TRBV5-5,CASSLARRVTGELFF,TGTGCCAGCAGCCTTGCCCGAAGAGTGACCGGGGAGCTGTTTTTT
NA,TRBJ2-5,NA,TRBV2,CASNRDLETQYF,TGTGCCAGCAACAGGGATTTGGAGACCCAGTACTTC
NA,TRBJ1-2,NA,TRBV19,CASSTHPQGSYYGYTF,TGTGCCAGTAGTACCCACCCCCAAGGGAGCTATTATGGCTACACCTTC
NA,TRBJ1-1,NA,TRBV12-3/TRBV12-4,CASSLIGDTEAFF,TGTGCCAGCAGTTTGATAGGGGACACTGAAGCTTTCTTT
NA,TRBJ1-1,NA,TRBV6-6,CARAGAENTEAFF,TGTGCCAGGGCAGGGGCGGAGAACACTGAAGCTTTCTTT
NA,TRBJ1-1,NA,TRBV30,CAWGKTVMNTEAFF,TGTGCCTGGGGGAAGACAGTCATGAACACTGAAGCTTTCTTT
TRBD1,TRBJ1-2,NA,TRBV5-6,CASSPDRGLYGYTF,TGTGCCAGCAGCCCCGACAGGGGACTCTATGGCTACACCTTC
TRBD1,TRBJ2-1,NA,TRBV5-1,CASSILTGGEQFF,TGCGCCAGCAGCATTTTGACAGGGGGTGAGCAGTTCTTC
NA,TRBJ1-1,NA,TRBV30,CAGQTPGTEAFF,TGTGCCGGACAGACCCCAGGGACTGAAGCTTTCTTT
TRBD1,TRBJ1-1,NA,TRBV10-3,CAIRDRVITEAFF,TGTGCCATCCGGGACAGGGTCATCACTGAAGCTTTCTTT
NA,TRBJ1-6,once,TRBV6-2/TRBV6-3,CASSRLQGSGSPLHF,TGTGCCAGCAGCCGTCTCCAGGGCAGTGGTTCACCCCTCCACTTT
TRBD2,TRBJ2-2,NA,TRBV27,CASSLSGGRGTGELFF,TGTGCCAGCAGTTTATCGGGCGGGAGGGGCACCGGGGAGCTGTTTTTT